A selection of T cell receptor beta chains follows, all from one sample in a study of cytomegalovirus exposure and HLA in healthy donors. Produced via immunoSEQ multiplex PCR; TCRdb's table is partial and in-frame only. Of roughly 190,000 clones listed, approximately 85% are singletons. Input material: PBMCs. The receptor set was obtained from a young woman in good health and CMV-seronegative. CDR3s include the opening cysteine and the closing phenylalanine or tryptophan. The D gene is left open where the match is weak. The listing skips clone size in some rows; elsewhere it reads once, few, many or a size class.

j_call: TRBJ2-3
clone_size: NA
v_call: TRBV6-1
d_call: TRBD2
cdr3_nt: TGTGCCAGCAGTGAACTGTTCGGGAGCGGGGGGAACACAGATACGCAGTATTTT
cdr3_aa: CASSELFGSGGNTDTQYF

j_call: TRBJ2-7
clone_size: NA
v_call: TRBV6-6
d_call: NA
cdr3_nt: TGTGCCAGCAGGGACCTGACAGACTCCTACGAGCAGTACTTC
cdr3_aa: CASRDLTDSYEQYF

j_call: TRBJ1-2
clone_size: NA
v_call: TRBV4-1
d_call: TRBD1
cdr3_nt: TGCGCCAGCAGCCAAGATCCCCCAACGGGTCGACAGGGGGTTAACTATGGCTACACCTTC
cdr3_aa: CASSQDPPTGRQGVNYGYTF

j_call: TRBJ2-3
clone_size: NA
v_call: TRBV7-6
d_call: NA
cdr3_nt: TGTGCCAGCAGTACCTCCACCGGGTCCGCAGATACGCAGTATTTT
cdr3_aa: CASSTSTGSADTQYF

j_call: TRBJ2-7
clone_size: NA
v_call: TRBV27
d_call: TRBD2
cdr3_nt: TGTGCCAGCACCCTACTAGCGGGAGACGAGCAGTACTTC
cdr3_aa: CASTLLAGDEQYF

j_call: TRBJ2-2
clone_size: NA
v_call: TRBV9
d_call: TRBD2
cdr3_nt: TGTGCCAGCAGCGTAAGCGGGGGGACCACCGGGGAGCTGTTTTTT
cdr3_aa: CASSVSGGTTGELFF

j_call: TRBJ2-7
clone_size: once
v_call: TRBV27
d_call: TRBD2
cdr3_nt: TGTGCCAGCAGTTTAGGGACTAGCGTTAGCTCCTACGAGCAGTACTTC
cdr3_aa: CASSLGTSVSSYEQYF

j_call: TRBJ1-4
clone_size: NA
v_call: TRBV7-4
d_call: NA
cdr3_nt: TGTGCCAGCAGTACAGACAGGACAACTAATGAAAAACTGTTTTTT
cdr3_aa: CASSTDRTTNEKLFF

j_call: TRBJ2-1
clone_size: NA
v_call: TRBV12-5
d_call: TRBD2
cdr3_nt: TGTGCTAGTGGTCCAGGACTAGCGGGGGATGAGCAGTTCTTC
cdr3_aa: CASGPGLAGDEQFF

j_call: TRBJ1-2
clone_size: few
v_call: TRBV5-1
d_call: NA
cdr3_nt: TGCGCCAGCAGCATACCACAGGAGAACTATGGCTACACCTTC
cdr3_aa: CASSIPQENYGYTF

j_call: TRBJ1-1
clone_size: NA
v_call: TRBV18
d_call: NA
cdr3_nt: TGTGCCAGCTCACCACGACCCCTAGATCAGAACACTGAAGCTTTCTTT
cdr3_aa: CASSPRPLDQNTEAFF

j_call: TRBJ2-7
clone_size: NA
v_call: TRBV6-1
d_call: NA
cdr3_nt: TGTGCCAGCAGTGAAGGACAGCCTTACGAGCAGTACTTC
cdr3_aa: CASSEGQPYEQYF

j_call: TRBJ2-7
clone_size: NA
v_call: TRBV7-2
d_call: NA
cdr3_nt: TGTGCCAGCAGCTTACAGGTTTACGAGCAGTACTTC
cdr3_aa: CASSLQVYEQYF

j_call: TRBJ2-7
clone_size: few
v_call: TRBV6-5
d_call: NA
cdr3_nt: TGTGCCAGCAGCCCCGACAGTACCTACGAGCAGTACTTC
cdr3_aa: CASSPDSTYEQYF

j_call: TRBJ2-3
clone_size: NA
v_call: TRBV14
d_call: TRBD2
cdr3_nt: TGTGCCAGCAGCCAAGATTTCGCGGGGGGCCCCCATTTGTTCCCAGATACGCAGTATTTT
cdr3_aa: CASSQDFAGGPHLFPDTQYF

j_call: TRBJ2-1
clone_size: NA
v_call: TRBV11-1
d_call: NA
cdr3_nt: TGTGCCAGCAGCAAGTTCACAGGGTTCTCCTACAATGAGCAGTTCTTC
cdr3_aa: CASSKFTGFSYNEQFF

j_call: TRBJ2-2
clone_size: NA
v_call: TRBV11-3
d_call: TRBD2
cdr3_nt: TGTGCCAGCAGCCCCGGGACTATAGACACCGGGGAGCTGTTTTTT
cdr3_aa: CASSPGTIDTGELFF

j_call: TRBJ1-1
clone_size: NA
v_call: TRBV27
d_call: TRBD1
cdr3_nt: TGTGCCAGCAGTCCGCGGACAGGGGGCGGGTACACTGAAGCTTTCTTT
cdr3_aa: CASSPRTGGGYTEAFF

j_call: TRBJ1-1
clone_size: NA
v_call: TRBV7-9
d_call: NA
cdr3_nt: TGTGCCAGCAGCTCCGGGGGTGGCACTGAAGCTTTCTTT
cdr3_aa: CASSSGGGTEAFF

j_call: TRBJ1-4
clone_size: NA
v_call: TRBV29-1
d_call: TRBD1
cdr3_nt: TGCAGCGTCCGACAGGGGGCGTTAGTTAATGAAAAACTGTTTTTT
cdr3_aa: CSVRQGALVNEKLFF

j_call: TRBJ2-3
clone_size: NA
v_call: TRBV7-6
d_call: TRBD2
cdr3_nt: TGTGCCAGCAGCCACGAACTAGCGAGCACAGATACGCAGTATTTT
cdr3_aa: CASSHELASTDTQYF

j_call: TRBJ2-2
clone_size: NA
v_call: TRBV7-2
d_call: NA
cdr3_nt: TGTGCCAGCAGCCCCGACGTAGCGCTCACCGGGGAGCTGTTTTTT
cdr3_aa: CASSPDVALTGELFF

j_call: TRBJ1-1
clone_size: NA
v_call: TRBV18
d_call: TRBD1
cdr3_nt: TGTGCCAGCTCACTACAGGGGGCATTGGACACTGAAGCTTTCTTT
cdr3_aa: CASSLQGALDTEAFF

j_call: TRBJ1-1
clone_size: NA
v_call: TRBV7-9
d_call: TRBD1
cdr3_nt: TGTGCCAGCAGCCTTGGACAGGGGAACACTGAAGCTTTCTTT
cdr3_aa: CASSLGQGNTEAFF

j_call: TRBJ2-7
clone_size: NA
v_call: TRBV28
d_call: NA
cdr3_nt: TGTGCCAGCAGTTCGGGACAATCCTACGAGCAGTACTTC
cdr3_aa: CASSSGQSYEQYF

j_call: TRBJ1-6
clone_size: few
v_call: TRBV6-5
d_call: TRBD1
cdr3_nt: TGTGCCAGCAGTTACTCAGGGACAGGGTTTAATTCACCCCTCCACTTT
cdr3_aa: CASSYSGTGFNSPLHF

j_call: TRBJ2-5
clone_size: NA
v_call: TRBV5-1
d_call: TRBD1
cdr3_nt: TGCGCCAGCAGCGGGGGACAGCAAGAGACCCAGTACTTC
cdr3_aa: CASSGGQQETQYF

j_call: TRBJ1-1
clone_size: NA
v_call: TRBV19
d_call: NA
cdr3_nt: TGTGCCAGTAGTCCCCGTCAGGGCTCCAGGTGGAACACTGAAGCTTTCTTT
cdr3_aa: CASSPRQGSRWNTEAFF

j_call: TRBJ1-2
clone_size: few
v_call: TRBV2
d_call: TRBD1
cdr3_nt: TGTGCCAGCACCCTAGGGGGCTTAACTAACTATGGCTACACCTTC
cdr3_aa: CASTLGGLTNYGYTF

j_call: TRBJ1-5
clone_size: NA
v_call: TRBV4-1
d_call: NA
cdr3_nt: TGCGCCAGCAGCCAAGGGGCAGGGGAGAGCAATCAGCCCCAGCATTTT
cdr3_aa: CASSQGAGESNQPQHF

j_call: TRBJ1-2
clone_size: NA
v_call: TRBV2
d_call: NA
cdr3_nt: TGTGCCAGCCACGAGGGGGACTATGGCTACACCTTC
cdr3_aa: CASHEGDYGYTF

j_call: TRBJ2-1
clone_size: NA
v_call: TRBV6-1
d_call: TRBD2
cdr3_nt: TGTGCCAGCAGAGTCTCTAGCGGGTCCCACAATGAGCAGTTCTTC
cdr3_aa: CASRVSSGSHNEQFF

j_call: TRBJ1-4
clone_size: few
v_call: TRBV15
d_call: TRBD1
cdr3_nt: TGTGCCACCAGCAGTGACAGGGGTGGTAATGAAAAACTGTTTTTT
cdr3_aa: CATSSDRGGNEKLFF

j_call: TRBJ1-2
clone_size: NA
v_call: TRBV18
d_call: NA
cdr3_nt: TGTGCCAGCTCACCGGGGGTGGACAGTGCTTATGGCTACACCTTC
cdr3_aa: CASSPGVDSAYGYTF

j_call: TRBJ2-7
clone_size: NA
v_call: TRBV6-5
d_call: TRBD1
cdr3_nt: TGTGCCAGCAGTCCTGGACAGGGTAGCTCCTACGAGCAGTACTTC
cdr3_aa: CASSPGQGSSYEQYF

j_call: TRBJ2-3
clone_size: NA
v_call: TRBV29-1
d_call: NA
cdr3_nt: TGCAGCGTGCGCCCCCTCCCGATTTACGATTATGCCTTCACAGATACGCAGTATTTT
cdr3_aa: CSVRPLPIYDYAFTDTQYF

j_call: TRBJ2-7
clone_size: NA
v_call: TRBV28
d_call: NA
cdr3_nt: TGTGCCAGCAGTTTTAGCTACGAGCAGTACTTC
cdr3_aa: CASSFSYEQYF

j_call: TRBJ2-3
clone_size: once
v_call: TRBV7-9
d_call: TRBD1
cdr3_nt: TGTGCCAGCAGCTTAGCGGGGGACAGGGCGACAGATACGCAGTATTTT
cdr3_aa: CASSLAGDRATDTQYF

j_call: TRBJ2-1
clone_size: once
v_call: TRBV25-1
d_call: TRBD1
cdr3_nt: TGTGCCAGCAGTGATCGGGACAGGGGGGCCGATGAGCAGTTCTTC
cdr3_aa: CASSDRDRGADEQFF

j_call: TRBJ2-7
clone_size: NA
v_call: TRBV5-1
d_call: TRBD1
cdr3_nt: TGCGCCAGCAGCTGGCCCCGGGACAGCTACGAGCAGTACTTC
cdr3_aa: CASSWPRDSYEQYF

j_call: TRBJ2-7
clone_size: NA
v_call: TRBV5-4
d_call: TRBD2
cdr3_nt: TGTGCCAGCAGCTTGGGGGATCGAGCGGGAACCTACGAGCAGTACTTC
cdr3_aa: CASSLGDRAGTYEQYF

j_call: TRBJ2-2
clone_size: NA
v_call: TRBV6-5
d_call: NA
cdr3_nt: TGTGCCAGCAGTTACTCATGGGGAGATAGAACCGGGGAGCTGTTTTTT
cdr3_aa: CASSYSWGDRTGELFF

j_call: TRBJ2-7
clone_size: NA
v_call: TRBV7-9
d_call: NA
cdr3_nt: TGTGCCAGCAGCTTCAGGGGACCCTACGAGCAGTACTTC
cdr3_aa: CASSFRGPYEQYF

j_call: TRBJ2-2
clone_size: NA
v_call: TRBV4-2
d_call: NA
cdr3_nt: TGTGCCAGCAGCCAAGATCCAGGGGGGCTCGGCCCCGGGGAGCTGTTTTTT
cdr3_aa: CASSQDPGGLGPGELFF

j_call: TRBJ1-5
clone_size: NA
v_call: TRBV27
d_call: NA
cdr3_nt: TGTGCCAGCAGTTTTGTTGGACAGAATCAGCCCCAGCATTTT
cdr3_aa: CASSFVGQNQPQHF

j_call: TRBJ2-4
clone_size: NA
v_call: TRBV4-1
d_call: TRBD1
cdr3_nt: TGCGCCAGCAGCCAAGACTCCGGGACAGGGAGTCGATACTTC
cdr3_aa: CASSQDSGTGSRYF

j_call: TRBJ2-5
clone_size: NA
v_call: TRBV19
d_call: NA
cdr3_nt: TGTGCCAGTAGTCTCCAGGGTCGGGAGACCCAGTACTTC
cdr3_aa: CASSLQGRETQYF

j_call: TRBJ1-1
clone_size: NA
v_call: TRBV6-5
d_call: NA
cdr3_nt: TGTGCCAGCAACCCCCCCGGTACTTCTGAAGCTTTCTTT
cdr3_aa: CASNPPGTSEAFF

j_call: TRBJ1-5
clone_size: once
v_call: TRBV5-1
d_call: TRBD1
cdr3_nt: TGCGCCAGCAGCTCAGGGGGCTCGAGCAATCAGCCCCAGCATTTT
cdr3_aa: CASSSGGSSNQPQHF

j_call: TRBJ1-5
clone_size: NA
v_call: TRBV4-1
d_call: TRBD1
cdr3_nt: TGCGCCAGCAGCCAAGGGTCACAGGGGCTTAATCAGCCCCAGCATTTT
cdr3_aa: CASSQGSQGLNQPQHF

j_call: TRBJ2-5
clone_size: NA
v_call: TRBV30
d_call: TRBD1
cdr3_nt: TGTGCCTGGAGCCGAGGGGGCGAGACCCAGTACTTC
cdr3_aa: CAWSRGGETQYF

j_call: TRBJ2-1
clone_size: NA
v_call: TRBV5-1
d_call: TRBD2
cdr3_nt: TGCGCCAGCAGCTTGGGCGGGACTAGCGGGGGGGACTATGAGCAGTTCTTC
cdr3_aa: CASSLGGTSGGDYEQFF